This T cell receptor beta chain was retrieved from a study of a mutant IDH1 vaccine in newly diagnosed glioma. Study-wide context: Investigators started vaccination 4-6 weeks after radiotherapy alone, or with temozolomide cycles.

Assay used: immunoSEQ multiplex PCR; TCRdb lists only in-frame clones, some missing. This table has just over 60,000 clones, about four fifths appearing once. Note on this clone: Its matching antigen is unknown.

J gave up 4 bases and V 4 bases, and 4 bases lay outside the gene matches. Germline V gene lookup returns CDR1 SGHNT and CDR2 YYREEE (reference sequence). The CDR3 spans 13 residues. The time point denotes: week 47, end of study. Doses comprised 300 ug of mutant IDH1 20-mer peptide each, plus topical imiquimod. Study-wide results and caveats: Vaccination elicited immune responses in approximately 92% of patients. Pseudoprogression seemingly bore no relation to changes in top peripheral T cell clonotypes.

Sequenced here: PBMCs, sampled from a glioma patient whose treatment included an IDH1 peptide vaccine. This TCR was sampled from a man in his thirties or forties with glioma. The chain carries TRBV5-4 and TRBJ1-2; 7 bases agree with TRBD1. CDR3 nucleotides: TGTGCCAGCAGCACGGGACAGCGCTATGGCTACACCTTC. Translated, it gives CASSTGQRYGYTF. The full variable domain, with the rest looked up from reference TRBV5-4 and TRBJ1-2, is ETGVTQSPTHLIKTRGQQVTLRCSSQSGHNTVSWYQQALGQGPQFIFQYYREEENGRGNFPPRFSGLQFPNYSSELNVNALELDDSALYLCASSTGQRYGYTFGSGTRLTVV.